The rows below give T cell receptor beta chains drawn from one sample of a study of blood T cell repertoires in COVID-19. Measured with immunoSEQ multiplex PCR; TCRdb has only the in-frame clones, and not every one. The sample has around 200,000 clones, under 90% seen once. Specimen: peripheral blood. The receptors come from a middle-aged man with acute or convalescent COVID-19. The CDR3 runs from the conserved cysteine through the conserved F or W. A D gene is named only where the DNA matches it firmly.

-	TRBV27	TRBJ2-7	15	TGTGCCAGCAGCTTTGACAGCCCCACGCGGTACGAGCAGTACTTC	CASSFDSPTRYEQYF
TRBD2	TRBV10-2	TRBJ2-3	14	TGCGCCAGCAAGGGCGGGGGAAACACAGATACGCAGTATTTT	CASKGGGNTDTQYF
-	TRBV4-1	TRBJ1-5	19	TGCGCCAGCAGCCAAGATAACAGGGCGGGCGGAGTAAGCAATCAGCCCCAGCATTTT	CASSQDNRAGGVSNQPQHF
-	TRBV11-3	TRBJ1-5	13	TGTGCCAGCAGCTTCAATAGCAATCAGCCCCAGCATTTT	CASSFNSNQPQHF
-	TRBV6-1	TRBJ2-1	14	TGTGCCAGCAGTGAAGCGTTGCCCGGTAATGAGCAGTTCTTC	CASSEALPGNEQFF
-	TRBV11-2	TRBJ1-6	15	TGTGCCAGCAGCTTAGAAACGGGGTTTGGTTCACCCCTCCACTTT	CASSLETGFGSPLHF
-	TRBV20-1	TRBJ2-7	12	TGCAGTGCTAGTATTCGTTCCTACGAGCAGTACTTC	CSASIRSYEQYF
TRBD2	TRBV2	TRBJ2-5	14	TGTGCCAGCAGGGACCCGGGACTACAAGAGACCCAGTACTTC	CASRDPGLQETQYF
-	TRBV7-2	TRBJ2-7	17	TGTGCCAGCAGCTTAGTGGGGCAGGGTCCAAGCTCCTACGAGCAGTACTTC	CASSLVGQGPSSYEQYF
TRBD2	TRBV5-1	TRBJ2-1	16	TGCGCCAGCACCCAATTGACCGGGGGGGCCTACAATGAGCAGTTCTTC	CASTQLTGGAYNEQFF
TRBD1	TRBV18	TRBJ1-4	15	TGTGCCAGCTCACCACCCGCAGGGGGTAATGAAAAACTGTTTTTT	CASSPPAGGNEKLFF
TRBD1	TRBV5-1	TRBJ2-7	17	TGCGCCAGCAGCTTGGCTTCCCCGGGACAGGTGTCCTACGAGCAGTACTTC	CASSLASPGQVSYEQYF
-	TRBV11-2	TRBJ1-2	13	TGTGCCAGCAGCCTTGACAGGCCCTATGGCTACACCTTC	CASSLDRPYGYTF
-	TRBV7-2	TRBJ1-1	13	TGTGCCAGCAGCTTAGTCAAGGGGTGGGTAGCTTTCTTT	CASSLVKGWVAFF
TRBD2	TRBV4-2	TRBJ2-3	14	TGTGCCGGCAGCCCGGGGGGGGACGCAGATACGCAGTATTTT	CAGSPGGDADTQYF
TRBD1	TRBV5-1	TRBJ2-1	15	TGCGCCAGCAGCTTGGTTGGACAGGAGTACAATGAGCAGTTCTTC	CASSLVGQEYNEQFF